This T cell receptor beta chain was profiled in a study of Ad26.COV2.S vaccination and SARS-CoV-2 variants. Whole-study findings and limits: Individuals receiving vaccine had higher spike-specific TCR breadth than placebo recipients did. Quantification of TCR breadth and depth may have yielded underestimates of total T cell responses. Placebo and vaccine recipients had non-spike TCR breadth that was similar.

Germline CDR1 LNHDA, CDR2 SQIVND (reference sequence). CDR3 length equals 15 residues. V lost 3 bases to trimming and J lost 7 bases, with 13 bases between them. This clone was found a few times. Its specificity is not known. TCRdb's copy holds only in-frame clones and misses some; the assay was immunoSEQ multiplex PCR. The sample lists around 94,000 clones, around 80% occurring once. The receptor was derived from a human donor who had recovered from COVID-19. The rearrangement joins TRBV19 to TRBJ1-6, with a tentative D call TRBD1 (6 bases). The sequencing used peripheral blood, collected after recovery from COVID-19. The CDR3 DNA is TGTGCCAGTAGTATTTTAACACAGGGAAATTCACCCCTCCACTTT. This translates into CASSILTQGNSPLHF. The full variable domain, its missing parts supplied by reference TRBV19 and TRBJ1-6, is DGGITQSPKYLFRKEGQNVTLSCEQNLNHDAMYWYRQDPGQGLRLIYYSQIVNDFQKGDIAEGYSVSREKKESFPLTVTSAQKNPTAFYLCASSILTQGNSPLHFGNGTRLTVT.